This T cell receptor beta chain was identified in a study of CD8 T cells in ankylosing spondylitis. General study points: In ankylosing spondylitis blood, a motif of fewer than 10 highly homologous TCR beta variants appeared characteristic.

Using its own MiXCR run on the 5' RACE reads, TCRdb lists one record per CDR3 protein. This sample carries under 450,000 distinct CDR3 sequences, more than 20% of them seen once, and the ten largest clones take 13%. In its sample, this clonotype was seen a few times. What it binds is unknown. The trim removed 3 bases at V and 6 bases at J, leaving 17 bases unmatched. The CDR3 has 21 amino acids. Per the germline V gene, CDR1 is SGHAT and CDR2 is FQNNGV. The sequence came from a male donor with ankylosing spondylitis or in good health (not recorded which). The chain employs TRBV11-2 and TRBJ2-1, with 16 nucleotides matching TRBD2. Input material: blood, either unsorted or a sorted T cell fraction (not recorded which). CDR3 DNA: TGTGCCAGCAGCTTGATCATTCCGGGACTAGCGGGGGGGCCGTATTTCAATGAGCAGTTCTTC. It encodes CASSLIIPGLAGGPYFNEQFF.